Listed below are T cell receptor beta chains from one sample, sequenced in a study of shared T cell receptors in the human thymus. Clones were read by immunoSEQ multiplex PCR, and TCRdb kept only the in-frame ones, dropping some. The repertoire consists of about 500,000 clones, with 70% to 80% occurring once and the leading ten covering less than 0.015%. Another study also made use of these data, one on human thymus T cells.

Input material: thymocytes. These receptors originate from a boy under three years old with a congenital heart defect. Both conserved end residues are part of each CDR3. A D gene is named only where the DNA matches it firmly. A clone size is listed for some rows: how often the clone was seen (once, few, many), or a class if it is expanded.

20	TRBV5-4	TRBD2	TRBJ2-3	.	CASSSLTGTSGVVSTDTQYF	TGTGCCAGCAGCTCGCTCACCGGGACTAGCGGGGTCGTCAGCACAGATACGCAGTATTTT
13	TRBV6-5	TRBD1	TRBJ1-2	.	CASRPGQGYGYTF	TGTGCCAGCAGGCCGGGACAGGGCTATGGCTACACCTTC
16	TRBV7-2	TRBD2	TRBJ2-3	.	CASSYRTSGRTDTQYF	TGTGCCAGCAGCTATAGGACTAGCGGGAGGACAGATACGCAGTATTTT
13	TRBV6-5	.	TRBJ2-7	.	CASNYSRTYEQYF	TGTGCCAGCAATTACAGCCGAACCTACGAGCAGTACTTC
18	TRBV7-6	.	TRBJ1-1	.	CASSLAQTSTGWRTEAFF	TGTGCCAGCAGCTTGGCACAGACGAGTACGGGGTGGAGGACTGAAGCTTTCTTT
15	TRBV19	TRBD2	TRBJ2-1	.	CASSKRGSSYNEQFF	TGTGCCAGTAGTAAGCGGGGGAGCTCCTACAATGAGCAGTTCTTC
14	TRBV27	TRBD2	TRBJ2-5	.	CASSCSGRKETQYF	TGTGCCAGCAGTTGTAGCGGGAGGAAGGAGACCCAGTACTTC
15	TRBV6-5	.	TRBJ1-2	.	CASSYSRRGGYGYTF	TGTGCCAGCAGTTACTCGAGGCGAGGCGGCTATGGCTACACCTTC
14	TRBV28	.	TRBJ2-7	.	CASSLRAHSYEQYF	TGTGCCAGCAGTTTGCGGGCCCACTCCTACGAGCAGTACTTC
18	TRBV4-3	.	TRBJ2-7	.	CASSQGTPRTGRSYEQYF	TGCGCCAGCAGCCAAGGCACCCCTCGGACGGGAAGATCCTACGAGCAGTACTTC
16	TRBV27	TRBD1	TRBJ1-4	.	CASRGGRDREDEKLFF	TGTGCCAGCAGAGGAGGGCGAGACAGGGAGGATGAAAAACTGTTTTTT
19	TRBV18	.	TRBJ1-1	.	CASSPKICQGKKMNTEAFF	TGTGCCAGCTCACCAAAGATTTGTCAGGGTAAAAAGATGAACACTGAAGCTTTCTTT
14	TRBV28	.	TRBJ2-3	.	CASSLGGSTDTQYF	TGTGCCAGCAGTTTAGGCGGAAGCACAGATACGCAGTATTTT
15	TRBV4-1	.	TRBJ2-7	.	CASSQGAGPPYEQYF	TGCGCCAGCAGCCAAGGGGCAGGGCCACCCTACGAGCAGTACTTC
18	TRBV19	TRBD2	TRBJ2-3	.	CASSISTLAGLSTDTQYF	TGTGCCAGTAGTATATCCACACTAGCGGGGCTTAGCACAGATACGCAGTATTTT
15	TRBV12-2	.	TRBJ2-7	.	CASRRGTGAWYEQYF	TGTGCAAGTCGCAGAGGGACAGGGGCGTGGTACGAGCAGTACTTC
16	TRBV5-5	.	TRBJ1-1	.	CASSIREIQGSTEAFF	TGTGCCAGCAGCATACGAGAGATACAGGGCAGCACTGAAGCTTTCTTT
13	TRBV28	.	TRBJ2-7	.	CASMADTFYEQYF	TGTGCCAGCATGGCGGACACTTTCTACGAGCAGTACTTC
14	TRBV23-1	TRBD1	TRBJ2-5	.	CASTSGQPQETQYF	TGCGCCAGCACCTCGGGACAGCCCCAAGAGACCCAGTACTTC
13	TRBV27	TRBD1	TRBJ1-1	.	CASTGQGNTEAFF	TGTGCCAGCACCGGACAGGGAAACACTGAAGCTTTCTTT
16	TRBV7-9	TRBD2	TRBJ2-1	few	CASSLRITSEYNEQFF	TGTGCCAGCAGCTTACGGATTACTAGCGAGTACAATGAGCAGTTCTTC
15	TRBV5-6	.	TRBJ1-3	.	CASSLWPGIGNTIYF	TGTGCCAGCAGCTTGTGGCCCGGGATAGGAAACACCATATATTTT
17	TRBV5-6	.	TRBJ2-6	.	CASSLSRQASGANVLTF	TGTGCCAGCAGCTTGTCGAGACAGGCCTCTGGGGCCAACGTCCTGACTTTC
19	TRBV6-1	.	TRBJ2-6	once	CASSEFPPGGLSGANVLTF	TGTGCCAGCAGTGAATTCCCCCCAGGGGGGCTTTCGGGGGCCAACGTCCTGACTTTC